Each of the 17 T cell receptor beta chains below was sequenced from the same sample in a study of CD8 T cells in Susac syndrome. RNA in amounts of roughly 0.5 to 1 ug was reverse transcribed with random hexamers. A single record per CDR3 protein comes from TCRdb applying MiXCR to the immunoSEQ multiplex PCR reads. Of roughly 250,000 distinct CDR3 sequences in the sample, almost 97% are singletons; the top ten hold approximately 0.094%. Sequences were obtained from CD4+ T cells from PBMCs. These receptors were obtained from a human donor with Susac syndrome.

The chain uses TRBV28 and TRBJ1-5; no clear D gene. Germline V gene lookup returns CDR1 MDHEN and CDR2 SYDVKM. V was pared by 1 base and J by 0 bases, with 10 bases between. The CDR3 length is 16 residues. This CDR3 is CASSLSSLASNQPQHF. In DNA form, the CDR3 reads TGTGCCAGCAGTTTATCTTCCCTCGCTAGCAATCAGCCCCAGCATTTT. Filled out from reference TRBV28 and TRBJ1-5, the complete variable domain reads DVKVTQSSRYLVKRTGEKVFLECVQDMDHENMFWYRQDPGLGLRLIYFSYDVKMKEKGDIPEGYSVSREKKERFSLILESASTNQTSMYLCASSLSSLASNQPQHFGDGTRLSIL.

The chain carries TRBV30 and TRBJ1-2; weak D call: TRBD1 (5 bases). The CDR3 is made up of 14 amino acids. V lost 5 bases and J lost 3, with 16 bases in between. Germline loops: CDR1 GTSNPN, CDR2 SVGIG (reference sequence). The chain's CDR3 is CAWDGEGAYYGYTF. The CDR3 nucleotides read TGTGCCTGGGACGGGGAAGGGGCTTACTATGGCTACACCTTC. Looking up the rest from reference TRBV30 and TRBJ1-2 gives the full variable domain: SQTIHQWPATLVQPVGSPLSLECTVEGTSNPNLYWYRQAAGRGLQLLFYSVGIGQISSEVPQNLSASRPQDRQFILSSKKLLLSDSGFYLCAWDGEGAYYGYTFGSGTRLTVV.

The V call is TRBV20-1, the J call TRBJ2-7, with D perhaps TRBD1 (5 bases). CDR3 length equals 14 residues. Germline values: CDR1 DFQATT, CDR2 SNEGSKA (reference sequence). V lost 0 bases and J 4 bases, leaving 13 bases between the germline ends. The CDR3 here is CSARDRVKNYEQYF. For the CDR3, the DNA is TGCAGTGCTAGAGACAGGGTCAAGAATTACGAGCAGTACTTC.

The chain recombines TRBV9 with TRBJ1-2; 7 bases align to TRBD1. The J segment lost 6 bases and the V segment lost 4 bases, leaving 6 bases of the junction unmatched. Germline-derived CDR1 and CDR2 are SGDLS and YYNGEE. The CDR3 totals 13 residues. CDR3 in DNA: TGTGCCAGCAGCCCCCAGACAGGGAATGGCTACACCTTC. It translates to CASSPQTGNGYTF.

This clonotype has a single count. This rearrangement joins TRBV15 to TRBJ2-3; 13 bases align to TRBD2. Per the germline V gene, CDR1 is LNHNV and CDR2 is YYDKDF (reference sequence). The junction had 8 bases not matched to a gene; V was cut back by 0 bases and J by 2 bases. This CDR3 comprises 19 residues. Written as DNA, the CDR3 is TGTGCCACCAGCAGAGATAGGGGACTAGCGGGAACCTACACAGATACGCAGTATTTT. Protein sequence: CATSRDRGLAGTYTDTQYF.

The V call is TRBV15, the J call TRBJ2-5; the D is unclear. CDR3 length: 16 amino acids. The germline V gene has CDR1 LNHNV and CDR2 YYDKDF (reference sequence). With 10 bases removed from V and 4 bases from J, the gap between germline ends came to 25 bases. The CDR3 here is CASNRVFTPVGETQYF. In DNA form, the CDR3 reads TGTGCCAGCAACCGGGTGTTCACCCCCGTGGGAGAGACCCAGTACTTC.

The chain uses TRBV27 and TRBJ2-7; D is possibly TRBD1 (5 bases). There are 14 residues in the CDR3. Trimming removed 4 bases at V and 3 bases at J, with 13 bases between. Germline V gene data show CDR1 as MNHEY and CDR2 as SMNVEV (reference sequence). The CDR3 region is CASSSRAGHYEQYF. DNA of the CDR3: TGTGCCAGCAGTTCCAGGGCAGGGCACTACGAGCAGTACTTC.

V is TRBV6-5 and J is TRBJ2-3; D possibly corresponds to TRBD1 (6 bases). From germline, CDR1 is MNHEY and CDR2 SVGAGI. Deletions cut 4 bases from V and 11 bases from J, with 13 bases between. The CDR3 loop spans 12 amino acids. The CDR3 protein is CASSLRGYRQYF. As DNA, the CDR3 is TGTGCCAGCAGTTTAAGGGGGTACAGGCAGTATTTT.

This sequence joins TRBV7-9 and TRBJ2-2, with D tentatively TRBD1 or TRBD2 (5 bases each). Trimming took off 4 bases at V and 5 bases at J, with 14 bases between the two ends. The V gene's germline CDR1 is SEHNR and CDR2 FQNEAQ (reference sequence). This CDR3 region has 15 residues. The CDR3 protein is CASSSLGVLTGELFF. CDR3 sequence (DNA): TGTGCCAGCAGCTCACTGGGGGTACTGACCGGGGAGCTGTTTTTT.

V usage is TRBV20-1 and J usage is TRBJ1-2; 7 nucleotides agree with TRBD1. Germline assignment: CDR1 DFQATT and CDR2 SNEGSKA (reference sequence). The CDR3 runs 15 residues. J was trimmed by 0 bases and V by 5 bases; bases with no gene match: 9. The CDR3 here is CSADQGGGANYGYTF. CDR3 sequence (DNA): TGCAGTGCTGATCAGGGGGGGGGAGCTAACTATGGCTACACCTTC.

This chain connects TRBV29-1 to TRBJ2-3, with 8 bases matching TRBD1. Germline trimming cut 6 bases from V and 5 bases from J; bases unmatched to any gene: 7. Germline V gives CDR1 SQVTM, CDR2 ANQGSEA. This CDR3 comprises 13 residues. In DNA, the CDR3 is TGCAGCGTGCGTGGACAGGGTCAAGATACGCAGTATTTT. It translates to CSVRGQGQDTQYF.

The V gene is TRBV7-8, the J gene TRBJ1-1; weak D call: TRBD1 (6 bases). The V end was cut by 5 bases, the J end by 2 bases, with 9 bases between. This CDR3 is 13 amino acids long. Germline assignment: CDR1 SGHVS and CDR2 FQNEAQ. CDR3 region: CASSQDRNTEAFF. The CDR3 bases are TGTGCCAGCAGCCAGGACAGAAACACTGAAGCTTTCTTT.

The V and J genes are TRBV5-1 and TRBJ2-5, with D possibly TRBD1 on 6 matching bases. V was pared by 3 bases and J by 0 bases, with 9 bases between. The length of the CDR3 is 14 residues. Germline lookup yields CDR1 SGHRS and CDR2 YFSETQ. CDR3 residues: CASSSGGNQETQYF. CDR3 DNA: TGCGCCAGCAGCTCTGGGGGCAACCAAGAGACCCAGTACTTC. Full variable domain (rest looked up from reference TRBV5-1 and TRBJ2-5): KAGVTQTPRYLIKTRGQQVTLSCSPISGHRSVSWYQQTPGQGLQFLFEYFSETQRNKGNFPGRFSGRQFSNSRSEMNVSTLELGDSALYLCASSSGGNQETQYFGPGTRLLVL.

The chain employs TRBV15 and TRBJ2-2; D remains ambiguous. Trimming stripped 5 bases from V and 1 base from J, with 5 bases between. CDR1 and CDR2 (germline): LNHNV, YYDKDF (reference sequence). The CDR3 is made up of 13 amino acids. CDR3 nucleotides: TGTGCCACCAGCTGGGGGAACACCGGGGAGCTGTTTTTT. It translates to CATSWGNTGELFF.

V gene TRBV10-1 combines with J gene TRBJ1-1, with no clear D. CDR3 length equals 15 residues. Trimming shortened V by 0 bases and J by 6 bases, and 14 bases separated the two germline ends. CDR1 and CDR2 (germline): WNHNN, SYGVQD (reference sequence). CDR3 nucleotide sequence: TGCGCCAGCAGTGAGTCGAAAATAACGGCCTCTGAAGCTTTCTTT. Translation: CASSESKITASEAFF.

The chain links TRBV16 to TRBJ2-1; D is unclear. This CDR3 is built from 15 residues. Germline V gives CDR1 KGHSY, CDR2 FQNENV. V was cut by 3 bases and J by 0 bases, with 9 bases left in between. As DNA, the CDR3 is TGTGCCAGCAGCCACCTAGACCTCTCCTACAATGAGCAGTTCTTC. Translated: CASSHLDLSYNEQFF.

In this sample, this clonotype turned up once. This CDR3 reads CAWGGGLSGGTEAFF. CDR3 sequence (DNA): TGTGCCTGGGGGGGTGGACTTTCCGGAGGCACTGAAGCTTTCTTT. The genes are TRBV30 and TRBJ1-1, with D possibly TRBD1 on 5 matching bases. CDR1 is GTSNPN and CDR2 is SVGIG in the germline V gene (reference sequence). With 5 bases removed from V and 4 bases from J, the gap between germline ends came to 20 bases. The CDR3 length is 15 residues.